Reported below is one TCR beta chain. Antigen specificity is unknown. These data are taken from a study of T cell repertoires in cytomegalovirus infection. About the research overall: Matching HLA type, along with CMV infection, was indicated by public TCR beta signatures.

TCRdb re-called the reads through MiXCR, storing one row per CDR3 protein. The table lists a few hundred thousand distinct CDR3 sequences, about 18% of them singletons, with approximately 51% in the top ten. Whole-study findings and limits: Dominant in the ex vivo response were TCR beta clonotypes restricted by HLA-C and specific for CMV. Of the TCR beta families, the public ones yielded a cumulative frequency that identified carriers of CMV plus the relevant HLA.

CDR3 length: 13 amino acids. Germline CDR1 SQVTM, CDR2 ANQGSEA. Trimming cost V 4 bases and J 0 bases, with 6 bases left between them. The sequenced sample was CD8+ T cells from PBMCs. J is TRBJ2-2 and V is TRBV29-1; D ambiguous. This clonotype was sampled from a human donor in good health (CMV status not recorded). Some clones in this sample may be carry-over from other donors' samples. In nucleotides, the CDR3 is TGCAGCGTTGCACTTACGAACACCGGGGAGCTGTTTTTT. It translates to CSVALTNTGELFF.